The 24 T cell receptor beta chains below come from one sample, sequenced in a study of OX40 agonist ivuxolimab in advanced cancers. Libraries came from the immunoSEQ multiplex PCR assay. Sourced from immuneACCESS, this table was stored by TCRdb with only in-frame sequences that have V and J called. A share of the clones is absent; for the studies checked, an unresolved V gene accounts for under half, and the remainder has no known explanation. The sample yields 95,000 to 100,000 clones; about four fifths were counted once. The ten biggest clones cover roughly 1.5% of the sample. The sample in question was CD4+ or CD8+ T cells sorted from blood, obtained in a trial of the OX40 agonist ivuxolimab. The source of these receptors is an adult with an advanced solid tumor such as melanoma, head and neck, liver or kidney cancer.

The rearrangement uses TRBV5-1 and TRBJ2-3; D tentatively fits TRBD1 or TRBD2 (6 bases each). This CDR3 contains 15 residues. Germline V gene lookup returns CDR1 SGHRS and CDR2 YFSETQ. The V gene lost 2 bases and the J gene lost 4 bases, with 14 bases spanning the gap. The CDR3 region is CASSFQGTAADTQYF. The CDR3 DNA follows: TGCGCCAGCAGCTTCCAGGGGACTGCGGCAGATACGCAGTATTTT.

The rearrangement uses TRBV2 and TRBJ2-2, with D possibly being TRBD1 (6 bases). Trimming took off 4 bases at V and 1 base at J, with 16 bases between the two ends. CDR1 SNHLY and CDR2 FYNNEI come from the germline V gene. The CDR3 runs to 17 residues. CDR3 region: CASSGGWTDWNTGELFF. The CDR3 nucleotides read TGTGCCAGCAGTGGCGGTTGGACAGATTGGAACACCGGGGAGCTGTTTTTT.

This clone has a handful of counts. The chain combines TRBV10-1 with TRBJ2-2, with D perhaps TRBD2 (6 bases). The CDR3 sequence is 14 residues long. CDR1 and CDR2 from the germline V gene are WNHNN and SYGVQD (reference sequence). Trimming took 4 bases from V and 5 from J, leaving 11 bases between them. CDR3 loop: CASSGLGRTGELFF. Here the CDR3 DNA reads TGCGCCAGCAGTGGTCTTGGGAGGACCGGGGAGCTGTTTTTT.

The genes are TRBV11-2 and TRBJ1-5; D not resolved. The CDR3 has 13 amino acids. Trimming took 5 bases from V and 7 from J, leaving 12 bases between them. Germline V gene lookup returns CDR1 SGHAT and CDR2 FQNNGV. In nucleotides, the CDR3 is TGTGCCAGCAGCACCGGAAGAGGACAGCCCCAGCATTTT. Protein product: CASSTGRGQPQHF.

This sequence joins TRBV11-2 and TRBJ2-5; D not certain. V was pared by 3 bases and J by 5 bases, with 4 bases between. Germline V gene sequence: CDR1 SGHAT, CDR2 FQNNGV. This CDR3 has 11 residues. In nucleotides, the CDR3 is TGTGCCAGCAGCTTCGGGGAGACCCAGTACTTC. Protein: CASSFGETQYF.

The rearrangement joins TRBV19 to TRBJ1-6; D unclear. From germline, CDR1 is LNHDA and CDR2 SQIVND (reference sequence). V shed 4 bases and J shed 7 bases, with 8 bases lying between them. The CDR3 contains 13 residues. Here the CDR3 reads CASSTRENSPLHF. The CDR3 DNA reads TGTGCCAGTAGTACCCGGGAGAATTCACCCCTCCACTTT.

In DNA, the CDR3 is TGCAGCGTACTAGTTTCCAATGAGCAGTTCTTC. Encoded protein: CSVLVSNEQFF. The rearrangement uses TRBV29-1 and TRBJ2-1; possible D gene TRBD2, 5 bases. Trimming left V 6 bases short and J 6 bases short, with 9 bases between. The CDR3 is 11 amino acids. Germline lookup yields CDR1 SQVTM and CDR2 ANQGSEA.

The V and J genes are TRBV27 and TRBJ2-1, with unresolved D. The CDR3 contains 12 residues. Germline assignment: CDR1 MNHEY and CDR2 SMNVEV (reference sequence). Trimming shortened V by 0 bases and J by 6 bases, and 3 bases separated the two germline ends. CDR3 protein: CASSLSGNEQFF. CDR3 coding DNA: TGTGCCAGCAGTTTATCCGGCAATGAGCAGTTCTTC.

V gene TRBV14 combines with J gene TRBJ1-2; TRBD1 agrees at 8 bases. J lost 8 bases, V lost 1 base, and 9 bases had no gene match. The CDR3 has 15 residues. Germline V gene sequence: CDR1 SGHDN, CDR2 FVKESK. The chain's CDR3 is CASSQAARGLGGYTF. The CDR3 DNA reads as TGTGCCAGCAGCCAAGCAGCCAGGGGGCTGGGCGGCTACACCTTC.

The chain has TRBV5-1 and TRBJ2-5; TRBD2 agrees at 8 bases. V was clipped by 0 bases and J by 9 bases; unmatched bases: 10. Per germline, CDR1 SGHRS and CDR2 YFSETQ. This CDR3 spans 15 amino acids. CDR3: CASSLDAGGLGAQYF. DNA for the CDR3: TGCGCCAGCAGCTTGGATGCGGGGGGACTCGGGGCCCAGTACTTC.

The genes are TRBV6-5 and TRBJ1-1; 10 positions agree with TRBD1. The V segment lost 8 bases and the J segment 10 bases; nucleotides outside the gene matches: 13. CDR3 length: 14 residues. CDR1 and CDR2 (germline): MNHEY, SVGAGI. The CDR3 loop reads CASAPGQGWGIAFF. CDR3 bases: TGTGCCAGCGCCCCGGGACAGGGGTGGGGTATAGCTTTCTTT.

J is TRBJ2-7 and V is TRBV4-1; no clear D. V lost 0 bases and J 3 bases, leaving 12 bases between the germline ends. The CDR3 consists of 15 residues. The germline V gene encodes CDR1 MGHRA and CDR2 YSYEKL. Written as DNA, the CDR3 is TGCGCCAGCAGCCAAGAGACATGGAAAAACTACGAGCAGTACTTC. This codes for CASSQETWKNYEQYF.

The chain combines TRBV28 with TRBJ1-5, with a weak D call TRBD1 (6 bases). V was cut by 6 bases and J by 1 base, with 13 bases left in between. Germline V gives CDR1 MDHEN, CDR2 SYDVKM. The CDR3 length is 15 residues. The CDR3 here is CASRRATGSNQPQHF. DNA for the CDR3: TGTGCCAGCAGGAGGGCGACAGGAAGCAATCAGCCCCAGCATTTT. Combining the CDR3 with reference TRBV28 and TRBJ1-5 gives the whole variable domain DVKVTQSSRYLVKRTGEKVFLECVQDMDHENMFWYRQDPGLGLRLIYFSYDVKMKEKGDIPEGYSVSREKKERFSLILESASTNQTSMYLCASRRATGSNQPQHFGDGTRLSIL.

The chain carries TRBV28 and TRBJ1-1; D not certain. Trimming removed 2 bases from V and 8 bases from J, with 9 bases in between. The length of the CDR3 is 12 residues. Germline loops: CDR1 MDHEN, CDR2 SYDVKM. The chain's CDR3 is CASSLRLREAFF. In DNA, the CDR3 is TGTGCCAGCAGTTTAAGGCTTCGAGAAGCTTTCTTT. Full variable domain (rest looked up from reference TRBV28 and TRBJ1-1): DVKVTQSSRYLVKRTGEKVFLECVQDMDHENMFWYRQDPGLGLRLIYFSYDVKMKEKGDIPEGYSVSREKKERFSLILESASTNQTSMYLCASSLRLREAFFGQGTRLTVV.

V usage is TRBV7-9 and J usage is TRBJ2-5; no firm D call. This CDR3 has 12 residues. The V end was cut by 5 bases, the J end by 5 bases, with 9 bases between. Germline V lookup: CDR1 SEHNR, CDR2 FQNEAQ (reference sequence). In DNA, the CDR3 is TGTGCCAGCAGCCTCCGGAAGGAGACCCAGTACTTC. It translates to CASSLRKETQYF.

The chain joins TRBV28 to TRBJ2-1, with unresolved D. Trimming took off 0 bases at V and 4 bases at J, with 4 bases between the two ends. The CDR3 spans 13 residues. The germline V gene has CDR1 MDHEN and CDR2 SYDVKM. The CDR3 nucleotides read TGTGCCAGCAGTTTATGGGTTTACAATGAGCAGTTCTTC. It encodes CASSLWVYNEQFF.

V usage is TRBV6-1 and J usage is TRBJ1-5; no clear D gene. The CDR3 consists of 12 residues. Germline V lookup: CDR1 MNHNS, CDR2 SASEGT. V was pared by 4 bases and J by 6 bases, with 7 bases between. The CDR3 bases are TGTGCCAGCAGTGTGTCTGGTCAGCCCCAGCATTTT. Protein product: CASSVSGQPQHF.

This sequence joins TRBV11-1 and TRBJ2-3; no firm D call. This CDR3 contains 12 residues. Germline CDR1 reads SGHAT; CDR2 reads FQDESV (reference sequence). V gave up 1 base and J gave up 5 bases, with 4 bases separating them. The CDR3 here is CASSLGGDTQYF. In DNA, the CDR3 is TGTGCCAGCAGCTTAGGCGGAGATACGCAGTATTTT.

The chain joins TRBV2 to TRBJ2-3, with D perhaps TRBD2 (6 bases). Deletions cut 5 bases from V and 0 bases from J, with 12 bases between. The CDR3 has 15 amino acids. Germline V lookup: CDR1 SNHLY, CDR2 FYNNEI. CDR3 sequence reads: CASSKDYASTDTQYF. Written as DNA, the CDR3 is TGTGCCAGCAGTAAGGACTACGCTAGCACAGATACGCAGTATTTT.

CDR3 in DNA: TGTGCCTGGAGAGCGAGCGGGAAGGGAGAGACCCAGTACTTC. As protein: CAWRASGKGETQYF. The chain has TRBV30 and TRBJ2-5; 7 bases are a match to TRBD2. Per the germline V gene, CDR1 is GTSNPN and CDR2 is SVGIG (reference sequence). The CDR3 runs to 14 residues. V gave up 3 bases and J gave up 4 bases; unmatched junction bases: 8.

The V call is TRBV5-1, the J call TRBJ2-3; 9 bases are a match to TRBD2. V shed 7 bases, J shed 2 bases, and the junction held 5 bases outside the gene matches. This CDR3 is 14 amino acids long. Germline values: CDR1 SGHRS, CDR2 YFSETQ. CDR3 protein: CASSLAGATDTQYF. The CDR3 DNA reads TGCGCCAGCTCCTTAGCGGGAGCCACAGATACGCAGTATTTT.

The chain recombines TRBV29-1 with TRBJ1-1; 7 bases map to TRBD1. The CDR3 is 13 amino acids. Per the germline V gene, CDR1 is SQVTM and CDR2 is ANQGSEA. V trimming: 5 bases; J trimming: 1 base; junction bases outside the gene matches: 4. The CDR3 DNA sequence: TGCAGCGTTACGGGACAGCCGAACACTGAAGCTTTCTTT. Translation gives CSVTGQPNTEAFF.

The chain has TRBV2 and TRBJ1-4; maybe TRBD1 (6 bases). The CDR3 totals 15 residues. V was clipped by 3 bases and J by 0 bases, with 8 bases between them. The germline CDR1 and CDR2 sequences are SNHLY and FYNNEI. This chain's CDR3 is CASSETGSTNEKLFF. The CDR3 nucleotides read TGTGCCAGCAGTGAGACAGGCTCAACTAATGAAAAACTGTTTTTT.

The CDR3 reads CASSLSTATRGGELFF. CDR3 nucleotide sequence: TGCGCCAGCAGCTTGAGTACGGCAACACGAGGCGGGGAGCTGTTTTTT. This sequence joins TRBV5-1 and TRBJ2-2; no firm D call. Looked up from germline, CDR1 is SGHRS and CDR2 is YFSETQ. The CDR3 runs 16 residues. Trimming left V 1 base short and J 7 bases short, with 17 bases between.